Listed below are T cell receptor beta chains from one sample, sequenced in a study of a mutant IDH1 vaccine in newly diagnosed glioma. Profiling relied on immunoSEQ multiplex PCR, and the TCRdb table lists in-frame clones only, not all of them. This sample yields around 30,000 clones, of which around 77% are seen a single time; approximately 3.4% belongs to the top ten. No cognate antigen is known for these TCRs. The sequences come from PBMCs, collected from a glioma patient whose treatment included an IDH1 peptide vaccine. These receptors were collected from a man aged 40-49 years with glioma. Some clones in this sample may be carry-over from other donors' samples. Both conserved end residues are part of each CDR3. D genes are given only for firm matches. The size of a clone is reported for some rows only, either as once, few or many, or as a class for expanded clones.

j_gene: TRBJ2-1; abundance: .; len: 14; d_gene: .; v_gene: TRBV7-3; CDR3aa: CASSLGTAYNEQFF; CDR3nt: TGTGCCAGCAGCTTAGGGACCGCGTACAATGAGCAGTTCTTC
j_gene: TRBJ2-7; abundance: .; len: 14; d_gene: TRBD1; v_gene: TRBV6-5; CDR3aa: CASSYAMTGDEQYF; CDR3nt: TGTGCCAGCAGTTACGCCATGACAGGGGACGAGCAGTACTTC
j_gene: TRBJ2-5; abundance: .; len: 15; d_gene: .; v_gene: TRBV28; CDR3aa: CASSLRPGVAETQYF; CDR3nt: TGTGCCAGCAGTTTACGTCCAGGGGTTGCAGAGACCCAGTACTTC
j_gene: TRBJ1-5; abundance: .; len: 12; d_gene: .; v_gene: TRBV7-2; CDR3aa: CASSQPGQPQHF; CDR3nt: TGTGCCAGCAGCCAGCCGGGGCAGCCCCAGCATTTT
j_gene: TRBJ1-1; abundance: .; len: 15; d_gene: .; v_gene: TRBV18; CDR3aa: CASSALGGLNTEAFF; CDR3nt: TGTGCCAGCTCCGCCCTGGGAGGCCTGAACACTGAAGCTTTCTTT
j_gene: TRBJ2-5; abundance: .; len: 12; d_gene: .; v_gene: TRBV7-2; CDR3aa: CASSPTVETQYF; CDR3nt: TGTGCCAGCAGCCCGACCGTGGAGACCCAGTACTTC
j_gene: TRBJ1-2; abundance: .; len: 13; d_gene: .; v_gene: TRBV9; CDR3aa: CASSQDRFYGYTF; CDR3nt: TGTGCCAGCAGCCAGGACAGATTCTATGGCTACACCTTC
j_gene: TRBJ1-4; abundance: .; len: 15; d_gene: .; v_gene: TRBV9; CDR3aa: CASSVGNGFNEKLFF; CDR3nt: TGTGCCAGCAGCGTAGGGAACGGTTTTAATGAAAAACTGTTTTTT
j_gene: TRBJ2-7; abundance: .; len: 17; d_gene: .; v_gene: TRBV5-4; CDR3aa: CASSLGGGYQGTHEQYF; CDR3nt: TGTGCCAGCAGCTTGGGAGGTGGTTACCAGGGGACCCACGAGCAGTACTTC
j_gene: TRBJ2-7; abundance: .; len: 14; d_gene: .; v_gene: TRBV7-9; CDR3aa: CASSLETGPYEQYF; CDR3nt: TGTGCCAGCAGCTTAGAAACAGGACCCTACGAGCAGTACTTC
j_gene: TRBJ1-1; abundance: .; len: 13; d_gene: TRBD1; v_gene: TRBV7-3; CDR3aa: CASSFRGQTEAFF; CDR3nt: TGTGCCAGCAGCTTCAGGGGGCAGACTGAAGCTTTCTTT
j_gene: TRBJ2-6; abundance: .; len: 16; d_gene: .; v_gene: TRBV9; CDR3aa: CASSVGDFSGANVLTF; CDR3nt: TGTGCCAGCAGCGTAGGGGACTTCTCTGGGGCCAACGTCCTGACTTTC
j_gene: TRBJ1-1; abundance: few; len: 13; d_gene: .; v_gene: TRBV18; CDR3aa: CASSPGLSETAFF; CDR3nt: TGTGCCAGCTCACCGGGACTATCCGAAACGGCTTTCTTT
j_gene: TRBJ2-5; abundance: .; len: 12; d_gene: .; v_gene: TRBV29-1; CDR3aa: CSVVPTQETQYF; CDR3nt: TGCAGCGTTGTACCAACCCAGGAGACCCAGTACTTC
j_gene: TRBJ1-1; abundance: .; len: 12; d_gene: TRBD1; v_gene: TRBV2; CDR3aa: CASNQGVTEAFF; CDR3nt: TGTGCCAGTAATCAGGGGGTAACTGAAGCTTTCTTT
j_gene: TRBJ2-3; abundance: .; len: 14; d_gene: .; v_gene: TRBV7-8; CDR3aa: CASSSASTPDTQYF; CDR3nt: TGTGCCAGCAGTTCAGCTTCCACCCCCGATACGCAGTATTTT
j_gene: TRBJ1-1; abundance: .; len: 14; d_gene: TRBD1; v_gene: TRBV19; CDR3aa: CASSSQGVFTEAFF; CDR3nt: TGTGCCAGTAGTAGCCAGGGGGTATTCACTGAAGCTTTCTTT
j_gene: TRBJ2-7; abundance: .; len: 15; d_gene: .; v_gene: TRBV27; CDR3aa: CASSLEFAAAYEQYF; CDR3nt: TGTGCCAGCAGTTTAGAATTCGCAGCAGCCTACGAGCAGTACTTC
j_gene: TRBJ2-1; abundance: .; len: 14; d_gene: .; v_gene: TRBV6-6; CDR3aa: CASSYVGGRNEQFF; CDR3nt: TGTGCCAGCAGTTACGTGGGGGGCCGCAATGAGCAGTTCTTC
j_gene: TRBJ2-3; abundance: .; len: 14; d_gene: .; v_gene: TRBV5-1; CDR3aa: CASSGGFSTDTQYF; CDR3nt: TGCGCCAGCAGCGGGGGATTTAGCACAGATACGCAGTATTTT
j_gene: TRBJ2-1; abundance: .; len: 13; d_gene: .; v_gene: TRBV19; CDR3aa: CASAQAANNEQFF; CDR3nt: TGTGCCAGCGCCCAAGCGGCAAACAATGAGCAGTTCTTC
j_gene: TRBJ1-1; abundance: .; len: 15; d_gene: .; v_gene: TRBV5-1; CDR3aa: CASSLADLRDTEAFF; CDR3nt: TGCGCCAGCAGCTTGGCGGATCTAAGGGACACTGAAGCTTTCTTT